The clone carrying this TCR beta chain was seen only a few times. Patients from Seattle were sampled longitudinally, starting during active infection. The data originate from a study of blood T cell repertoires in COVID-19. Study-level background: The United States, Italy and Spain were the sources of the acute and convalescent COVID-19 samples.

The germline gives CDR1 MGHRA, CDR2 YSYEKL. With 3 bases clipped from V and 1 base from J, the junction kept 16 bases outside the gene matches. CDR3 length equals 19 residues. This table comes from immunoSEQ multiplex PCR, and its TCRdb copy is limited to in-frame clones, with some not included. This sample has 130,000 or so clones; around 90% occur once, and the top ten carry over 2%. Sample: peripheral blood. This receptor was obtained from a human donor with COVID-19, enrolled during active disease. The donor label of this sample is uncertain. The chain combines TRBV4-1 with TRBJ2-7; 9 bases map to TRBD2. The CDR3 is CASSHPPGGGGEISYEQYF. CDR3 in DNA: TGCGCCAGCAGCCACCCCCCGGGGGGCGGGGGGGAGATTTCCTACGAGCAGTACTTC.